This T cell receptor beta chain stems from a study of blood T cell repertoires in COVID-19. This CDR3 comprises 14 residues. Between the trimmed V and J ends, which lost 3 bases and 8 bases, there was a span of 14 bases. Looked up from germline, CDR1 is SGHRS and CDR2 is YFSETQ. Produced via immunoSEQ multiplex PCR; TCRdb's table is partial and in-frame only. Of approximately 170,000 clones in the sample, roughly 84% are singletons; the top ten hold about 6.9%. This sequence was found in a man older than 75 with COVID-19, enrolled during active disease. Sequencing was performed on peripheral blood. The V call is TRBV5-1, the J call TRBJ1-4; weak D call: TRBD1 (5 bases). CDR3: CASSSVGVKEKLFF. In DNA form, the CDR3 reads TGCGCCAGCAGCTCAGTAGGGGTAAAAGAAAAACTGTTTTTT.